These 16 T cell receptor beta chains share one sample of origin, sequenced in a study of tumor-infiltrating lymphocytes in localized non-small cell lung cancer. Repertoires were generated with immunoSEQ multiplex PCR, while TCRdb's copy carries only in-frame clones and drops some. The sample records about 9,700 clones, almost 80% being singletons. The sequencing sample was made of lung tumor tissue. These receptors were taken from a human donor with non-small cell lung cancer.

The genes are TRBV18 and TRBJ2-1; D not resolved. This CDR3 contains 10 residues. Germline loops: CDR1 KGHSH, CDR2 LQKENI. Between the trimmed V and J ends, which lost 6 bases and 7 bases, there was a span of 4 bases. The CDR3 sequence: CASSRNEQFF. The CDR3 bases are TGTGCCAGCTCTCGGAATGAGCAGTTCTTC.

J is TRBJ2-7 and V is TRBV7-7; 9 positions agree with TRBD1. Germline V gene data show CDR1 as SSHAT and CDR2 as FNYEAQ (reference sequence). V was pared by 5 bases and J by 3 bases, with 2 bases of the junction left unmatched. The CDR3 covers 13 residues. The CDR3 loop reads CASSRGQGYEQYF. In DNA form, the CDR3 reads TGTGCCAGCAGCCGGGGACAGGGCTACGAGCAGTACTTC.

The rearrangement links TRBV5-1 to TRBJ2-2; D perhaps matches TRBD1 (6 bases). Germline V gene data show CDR1 as SGHRS and CDR2 as YFSETQ. Between the trimmed V and J ends, which lost 0 bases and 3 bases, there was a span of 9 bases. The CDR3 is made up of 15 amino acids. The CDR3 is CASSLEGHHTGELFF. In nucleotides, the CDR3 is TGCGCCAGCAGCTTGGAGGGACATCACACCGGGGAGCTGTTTTTT.

This clone was counted only a few times. The rearrangement links TRBV18 to TRBJ1-4, with D perhaps matching TRBD1 (6 bases). V was shortened by 3 bases and J by 5 bases, with 10 bases between the two germline ends. The CDR3 is 14 amino acids. Germline CDR1 is KGHSH and CDR2 is LQKENI. Here the CDR3 reads CASSPPGANEKLFF. DNA of the CDR3: TGTGCCAGCTCACCCCCGGGGGCCAATGAAAAACTGTTTTTT.

The chain's CDR3 is CASSTDGTYGYTF. CDR3 sequence (DNA): TGTGCCAGCAGCACCGACGGGACCTATGGCTACACCTTC. The chain links TRBV5-4 to TRBJ1-2; a possible D gene is TRBD1 (5 bases). CDR1 and CDR2 (germline): SGHNT, YYREEE (reference sequence). The CDR3 length is 13 residues. V lost 4 bases, J lost 4 bases, and 11 bases lay in between.

This clone was seen more than once but under ten times. V gene TRBV7-8 combines with J gene TRBJ2-7; the D gene is possibly TRBD1 (7 bases). Germline CDR1 SGHVS, CDR2 FQNEAQ. CDR3 size: 13 residues. Trimming took off 4 bases at V and 7 bases at J, with 14 bases between the two ends. The CDR3 is CASSSDRAGEQYF. CDR3 DNA: TGTGCCAGCAGCTCCGACAGGGCGGGAGAGCAGTACTTC. The complete variable domain, with remaining parts taken from reference TRBV7-8 and TRBJ2-7, reads GAGVSQSPRYKVAKRGQDVALRCDPISGHVSLFWYQQALGQGPEFLTYFQNEAQLDKSGLPSDRFFAERPEGSVSTLKIQRTQQEDSAVYLCASSSDRAGEQYFGPGTRLTVT.

This clone was counted a single time. CDR3 sequence: CASSLTANTEAFF. The CDR3, as DNA: TGTGCCAGCAGCTTGACCGCGAACACTGAAGCTTTCTTT. The gene calls are TRBV11-3 and TRBJ1-1; D is unresolved. Trimming took off 3 bases at V and 1 base at J, with 6 bases between the two ends. This CDR3 is 13 amino acids long. In germline, CDR1 is SGHNT, CDR2 YENEEA. The whole variable domain, remainder taken from reference TRBV11-3 and TRBJ1-1, is EAGVVQSPRYKIIEKKQPVAFWCNPISGHNTLYWYLQNLGQGPELLIRYENEEAVDDSQLPKDRFSAERLKGVDSTLKIQPAELGDSAVYLCASSLTANTEAFFGQGTRLTVV.

The chain employs TRBV7-2 and TRBJ2-2; TRBD2 agrees at 9 bases. With 5 bases clipped from V and 1 base from J, the junction kept 5 bases outside the gene matches. The CDR3 length is 16 residues. From germline, CDR1 is SGHTA and CDR2 FQGNSA. This chain's CDR3 is CASSILAGLNTGELFF. The DNA for the CDR3 is TGTGCCAGCAGCATCCTAGCGGGGCTGAACACCGGGGAGCTGTTTTTT.

This chain joins TRBV11-2 and TRBJ2-7; TRBD1 might be the D (6 bases). The CDR3 has 11 amino acids. Germline loops: CDR1 SGHAT, CDR2 FQNNGV. CDR3 sequence reads: CASSLWDKYSV. The CDR3 DNA follows: TGTGCCAGCAGCTTATGGGACAAATATAGCGTC.

The chain couples TRBV2 to TRBJ2-1; possible D gene TRBD1, 6 bases. CDR1 and CDR2 (germline): SNHLY, FYNNEI. Trimming removed 3 bases at V and 3 bases at J, with 12 bases between. The CDR3 runs to 15 residues. The CDR3 coding sequence is TGTGCCAGCAGTGAGACCGGGACAAACTACAATGAGCAGTTCTTC. Protein: CASSETGTNYNEQFF.

V usage is TRBV28 and J usage is TRBJ2-3; 8 bases align to TRBD2. V lost 4 bases to trimming and J lost 6 bases; unmatched junction nucleotides: 12. This CDR3 has 16 residues. CDR1 and CDR2 (germline): MDHEN, SYDVKM. In DNA, the CDR3 is TGTGCCAGCAGTTCGATCGGGGGGGGGAACAGTGATACGCAGTATTTT. It specifies CASSSIGGGNSDTQYF.

The CDR3 nucleotides read TGTGCCAGCAGCCTGACAGGGCTCACTGAAGCTTTCTTT. Amino acid sequence: CASSLTGLTEAFF. V gene TRBV28 combines with J gene TRBJ1-1, with 7 positions matching TRBD1. The CDR3 runs to 13 residues. Per germline, CDR1 MDHEN and CDR2 SYDVKM. V shed 6 bases and J 4 bases; nucleotides not matched to a gene: 5.

The chain combines TRBV19 with TRBJ1-5; D perhaps matches TRBD1 (6 bases). Trimming shortened V by 5 bases and J by 1 base, and 18 bases separated the two germline ends. The CDR3 totals 17 residues. The germline CDR1 and CDR2 sequences are LNHDA and SQIVND (reference sequence). The CDR3 DNA sequence: TGTGCCAGTAGTTTCGGACCCAACCAGGGGAGCAATCAGCCCCAGCATTTT. Its translation is CASSFGPNQGSNQPQHF.

The chain employs TRBV30 and TRBJ1-5; no definite D call. Germline V CDR1 and CDR2: GTSNPN, SVGIG (reference sequence). The CDR3 extends over 13 amino acids. V dropped 2 bases and J dropped 4 bases, with 9 bases sitting between them. The CDR3 sequence: CAWSSEGNQPQHF. The CDR3 coding sequence is TGTGCCTGGAGTTCGGAGGGTAATCAGCCCCAGCATTTT. Full variable domain (rest looked up from reference TRBV30 and TRBJ1-5): SQTIHQWPATLVQPVGSPLSLECTVEGTSNPNLYWYRQAAGRGLQLLFYSVGIGQISSEVPQNLSASRPQDRQFILSSKKLLLSDSGFYLCAWSSEGNQPQHFGDGTRLSIL.

Details on this clone: This sample includes further DNA sequences coding for the same CDR3. V is TRBV7-2 and J is TRBJ2-4, with unresolved D. CDR1 is SGHTA and CDR2 is FQGNSA in the germline V gene. There are 12 residues in the CDR3. Trimming stripped 1 base from V and 3 bases from J, with 1 base between. The CDR3, as DNA: TGTGCCAGCAGCTTAGTCAAAAACATTCAGTACTTC. Translated: CASSLVKNIQYF.

This clone was recorded once. The J gene is TRBJ2-2, the V gene TRBV5-1, with 9 bases identical to TRBD1. Looked up from germline, CDR1 is SGHRS and CDR2 is YFSETQ. The CDR3 spans 18 residues. The J segment lost 4 bases and the V segment lost 1 base, leaving 11 bases of the junction unmatched. CDR3 region: CASSLSFLGTGTTGELFF. In nucleotides, the CDR3 is TGCGCCAGCAGCTTGTCCTTTTTGGGGACAGGGACCACCGGGGAGCTGTTTTTT. The full variable domain, in which reference TRBV5-1 and TRBJ2-2 provide the parts outside the CDR3, is KAGVTQTPRYLIKTRGQQVTLSCSPISGHRSVSWYQQTPGQGLQFLFEYFSETQRNKGNFPGRFSGRQFSNSRSEMNVSTLELGDSALYLCASSLSFLGTGTTGELFFGEGSRLTVL.